The 3 T cell receptor beta chains listed next were all sequenced from one sample in a study of response to subunit inactivated influenza vaccine. TCRdb re-analysed the RT-PCR reads in MiXCR, keeping a single row per CDR3 protein. This sample has about 800,000 distinct CDR3 sequences, with about 20% found just once. Sequenced here: PBMCs from blood, sampled roughly 5 days after vaccination. The source of these receptors is a man over 45 who received an inactivated influenza vaccine.

V gene TRBV20-1 combines with J gene TRBJ2-1, with 7 bases fitting TRBD2. The CDR3 extends over 15 amino acids. With 3 bases clipped from V and 1 base from J, the junction kept 6 bases outside the gene matches. CDR1 and CDR2 from the germline V gene are DFQATT and SNEGSKA (reference sequence). This CDR3 is CSASAGEGSYNEQFF. The CDR3 nucleotides are TGCAGTGCTAGCGCGGGAGAGGGTTCCTACAATGAGCAGTTCTTC.

This clonotype was picked up a small number of times. The V and J genes are TRBV4-2 and TRBJ2-7; the D gene is possibly TRBD1 (6 bases). Germline V gene sequence: CDR1 LGHNA, CDR2 YNFKEQ. The V and J ends lost 0 bases and 3 bases respectively, with 18 bases between them. The CDR3 contains 17 residues. The CDR3 region is CASSQDRFGHRVYEQYF. The CDR3 region has the DNA TGTGCCAGCAGCCAAGATAGGTTCGGTCACAGGGTCTACGAGCAGTACTTC.

In this sample, this clonotype turned up many times. V usage is TRBV13 and J usage is TRBJ2-5; D may correspond to TRBD1 or TRBD2 (6 bases each). Germline V lookup: CDR1 PRHDT, CDR2 FYEKMQ (reference sequence). The CDR3 is 13 residues long. Between the trimmed V and J ends, which lost 5 bases and 4 bases, there was a span of 11 bases. The CDR3, as DNA: TGTGCCAGCAGCCGACTAGGGGGAGAGACCCAGTACTTC. This sequence encodes CASSRLGGETQYF.